The next 27 T cell receptor beta chains were all read from a single sample in a study of T cells in Graves' hyperthyroidism and ophthalmopathy. From RNA transcripts, TCR beta CDR3 regions were amplified. HTBI primers were employed in a first-round RT-PCR of the TCR CDR3. TCRdb re-analysed the multiplex PCR reads in MiXCR, keeping a single row per CDR3 protein. The sample includes 80,000 to 100,000 distinct CDR3 sequences, roughly 37% of them seen just once. Input material: peripheral blood or thyroid tissue (not recorded which). The origin of the receptors is a woman aged 25 to 39 with Graves' hyperthyroidism.

The table lists this clonotype with many counts. The V and J genes are TRBV28 and TRBJ2-5, with D possibly being TRBD1 or TRBD2 (5 bases each). This CDR3 spans 12 amino acids. Per the germline V gene, CDR1 is MDHEN and CDR2 is SYDVKM. Trimming removed 9 bases from V and 4 bases from J, with 12 bases in between. The CDR3 reads CASGTPVETQYF. The CDR3 bases are TGTGCCAGTGGGACGCCCGTAGAGACCCAGTACTTC.

In nucleotides, the CDR3 is TGTGCCATCAGGGAGGCGAACACTGAAGCTTTCTTT. It encodes CAIREANTEAFF. This sequence joins TRBV10-3 and TRBJ1-1; D is unresolved. V shed 6 bases and J shed 1 base, with 6 bases lying between them. The CDR3 is made up of 12 amino acids. Looked up from germline, CDR1 is ENHRY and CDR2 is SYGVKD.

This clonotype was observed many times. The chain joins TRBV19 to TRBJ1-1; D is uncertain. The CDR3 is 13 residues long. Germline V gives CDR1 LNHDA, CDR2 SQIVND (reference sequence). Trimming took off 5 bases at V and 3 bases at J, with 10 bases between the two ends. CDR3 sequence: CASSPYQDTEAFF. The CDR3 DNA sequence: TGTGCCAGTAGTCCTTATCAGGACACTGAAGCTTTCTTT.

Turning to this clonotype: An end of the junction differs from the germline gene, which may be a read error. The J gene is TRBJ2-5, the V gene TRBV10-3; 12 bases align to TRBD2. There are 14 residues in the CDR3. Germline V gene sequence: CDR1 ENHRY, CDR2 SYGVKD. This chain's CDR3 is CASSLGLAGETQYF. The CDR3 DNA follows: TGTGCCAGCAGTTTGGGACTAGCGGGAGAGACCCAGTACTTC.

This clonotype was picked up many times. This chain uses TRBV2 with TRBJ2-2, with D unresolved. V was shortened by 8 bases and J by 3 bases, with 16 bases between the two germline ends. The CDR3 runs to 15 residues. Germline V gives CDR1 SNHLY, CDR2 FYNNEI. CDR3 nucleotide sequence: TGTGCCAGCGGTTCGTCGTGGGGTCACACCGGGGAGCTGTTTTTT. This gives the protein CASGSSWGHTGELFF.

In the case of this clonotype: The conserved final phenylalanine or tryptophan is absent from the CDR3, which likely points to a read error. The chain is built from TRBV7-2 and TRBJ1-6; no definite D call. From germline, CDR1 is SGHTA and CDR2 FQGNSA. V lost 2 bases to trimming and J lost 7 bases, with 3 bases between them. The CDR3 contains 12 residues. CDR3 amino acids: CASSLRNSPLHY. Here the CDR3 DNA reads TGTGCCAGCAGCTTACGAAATTCACCCCTCCACTAT.

The rearrangement joins TRBV20-1 to TRBJ2-7; TRBD1 agrees at 10 bases. The CDR3 loop spans 13 amino acids. Per the germline V gene, CDR1 is DFQATT and CDR2 is SNEGSKA (reference sequence). V lost 6 bases to trimming and J lost 5 bases; unmatched junction nucleotides: 7. The CDR3 sequence: CSAWDRGRHEQYF. The CDR3 DNA reads as TGCAGTGCGTGGGACAGGGGACGCCACGAGCAGTACTTC.

At least ten counts were recorded for this clonotype. The chain links TRBV7-9 to TRBJ2-3, with 7 bases aligning to TRBD2. The CDR3 is 19 amino acids. Unmatched junction bases numbered 21, after V lost 5 bases and J lost 4 bases. Per germline, CDR1 SEHNR and CDR2 FQNEAQ (reference sequence). The CDR3 loop reads CASSQDHAPAGLGADTQYF. The CDR3 nucleotides read TGTGCCAGCAGCCAAGATCATGCGCCAGCGGGATTGGGGGCAGATACGCAGTATTTT.

The chain combines TRBV5-1 with TRBJ2-7; D is undetermined. Trimming pared 0 bases from V and 7 bases from J, leaving 11 bases between. Germline V lookup: CDR1 SGHRS, CDR2 YFSETQ. This CDR3 region has 13 residues. CDR3 amino acids: CASSLAPSEEQYF. The DNA for the CDR3 is TGCGCCAGCAGCTTGGCCCCCTCGGAGGAGCAGTACTTC.

Points on this clonotype: The conserved final phenylalanine or tryptophan is absent from the CDR3, which likely points to a read error. J is TRBJ2-7 and V is TRBV5-6, with D perhaps matching TRBD1 (6 bases). Trimming cost V 10 bases and J 0 bases, with 14 bases left between them. The CDR3 contains 13 residues. Germline loops: CDR1 SGHDT, CDR2 YYEEEE. Written as DNA, the CDR3 is TGTGCCTGGAGTGAGGGGGTCTCCTACGAGCAGTACTCC. This translates into CAWSEGVSYEQYS.

This clonotype appeared many times. The rearrangement joins TRBV5-1 to TRBJ2-3; D possibly corresponds to TRBD1 (6 bases). The CDR3 sequence is 14 residues long. V dropped 4 bases and J dropped 3 bases, with 12 bases sitting between them. CDR1 SGHRS and CDR2 YFSETQ come from the germline V gene. The CDR3 DNA reads as TGCGCCAGCAGCCCCCGACAGGTAACAGATACGCAGTATTTT. It translates to CASSPRQVTDTQYF. Using reference TRBV5-1 and TRBJ2-3 for the parts outside the CDR3, the full variable domain is KAGVTQTPRYLIKTRGQQVTLSCSPISGHRSVSWYQQTPGQGLQFLFEYFSETQRNKGNFPGRFSGRQFSNSRSEMNVSTLELGDSALYLCASSPRQVTDTQYFGPGTRLTVL.

Points on this clonotype: Because the CDR3 is missing its conserved closing phenylalanine or tryptophan, this is likely a read error. The rearrangement links TRBV12-3 or TRBV12-4 to TRBJ1-1; perhaps TRBD1 as D (5 bases). CDR3 length: 14 residues. Trimming took off 4 bases at V and 2 bases at J, with 11 bases between the two ends. CDR3 in amino acids: CASSSPGHNTEAFS. The CDR3 DNA sequence: TGTGCCAGCAGTTCCCCAGGACACAACACTGAAGCTTTCTCT.

With regard to this clonotype: Lacking the conserved final phenylalanine or tryptophan, this CDR3 likely reflects a read error. The chain joins TRBV12-3 or TRBV12-4 to TRBJ2-5, with D possibly matching TRBD2 (5 bases). Trimming pared 7 bases from V and 5 bases from J, leaving 17 bases between. The CDR3 sequence is 14 residues long. The CDR3 sequence is CASTLGTRRETQYS. The CDR3, as DNA: TGTGCCAGCACCCTTGGAACTCGGAGGGAGACCCAGTACTCC.

As concerns this clonotype: This may come from a read error, since a much larger clone is one base off. The V gene is TRBV19, the J gene TRBJ1-5; D may be TRBD1 (5 bases). This CDR3 spans 15 amino acids. Trimming shortened V by 9 bases and J by 6 bases, and 21 bases separated the two germline ends. Germline-derived CDR1 and CDR2 are LNHDA and SQIVND (reference sequence). CDR3: CASREGFHPPQPQHF. The DNA for the CDR3 is TGTGCCAGCAGGGAGGGGTTTCACCCCCCTCAGCCCCAGCATTTT.

In this sample, this clonotype turned up many times. This sequence joins TRBV19 and TRBJ1-5; the D gene is possibly TRBD1 (6 bases). The CDR3 has 18 amino acids. Trimming removed 4 bases at V and 7 bases at J, with 26 bases between. Germline V gene data show CDR1 as LNHDA and CDR2 as SQIVND (reference sequence). This chain's CDR3 is CASSRRDTDSQNRQPQHF. The DNA for the CDR3 is TGTGCCAGTAGTAGAAGAGATACGGACAGTCAGAACAGGCAGCCCCAGCATTTT.

This clonotype came up many times. The chain combines TRBV6-6 with TRBJ2-5; a possible D gene is TRBD2 (5 bases). CDR1 is MNHNY and CDR2 is SVGAGI in the germline V gene (reference sequence). This CDR3 is 19 amino acids long. V was shortened by 7 bases and J by 1 base, with 28 bases between the two germline ends. The CDR3 region has the DNA TGTGCCAGCAACGTTTTCTGGGGTGAGGAAAGCGGACTCCAAGAGACCCAGTACTTC. As protein: CASNVFWGEESGLQETQYF.

This clonotype was counted at least ten times. The CDR3 loop reads CASSFLGQSSYGYTF. The CDR3 DNA reads TGTGCCAGCAGTTTTCTGGGACAGAGTAGCTATGGCTACACCTTC. V is TRBV12-3 or TRBV12-4 and J is TRBJ1-2; 7 positions agree with TRBD1. J lost 4 bases, V lost 3 bases, and 8 bases had no gene match. This CDR3 is built from 15 residues.

The chain is built from TRBV7-2 and TRBJ2-7; TRBD2 is a possible D gene (5 bases). Trimming shortened V by 6 bases and J by 2 bases, and 11 bases separated the two germline ends. Germline loops: CDR1 SGHTA, CDR2 FQGNSA. The CDR3 has 13 residues. The CDR3 here is CASSPGNAYEQYF. Written as DNA, the CDR3 is TGTGCCAGCAGTCCCGGGAACGCCTACGAGCAGTACTTC.

This clonotype was recorded many times. The chain joins TRBV4-1 to TRBJ2-7, with D perhaps TRBD2 (6 bases). V lost 2 bases, J lost 0 bases, and 11 bases lay in between. Germline values: CDR1 MGHRA, CDR2 YSYEKL. The CDR3 is made up of 15 amino acids. This CDR3 is CASSQLPDYSYEQYF. CDR3 sequence (DNA): TGCGCCAGCAGCCAATTGCCGGACTACTCCTACGAGCAGTACTTC.

This clonotype was recorded at least ten times. V and J are TRBV28 and TRBJ2-5; 10 positions match TRBD2. J lost 3 bases, V lost 3 bases, and 4 bases had no gene match. CDR1 and CDR2 from the germline V gene are MDHEN and SYDVKM. The CDR3 runs to 15 residues. CDR3 DNA: TGTGCCAGCAGTTTGAGGCTAGCGGGAGAAGAGACCCAGTACTTC. This encodes CASSLRLAGEETQYF.

As concerns this clonotype: One base away lies a much larger clone, so this may be a sequencing read error. The chain is built from TRBV5-1 and TRBJ2-5, with D possibly TRBD2 on 7 matching bases. The germline CDR1 and CDR2 sequences are SGHRS and YFSETQ. This CDR3 is 14 amino acids long. This CDR3 reads CASTPGGQTETRYF. The CDR3 DNA reads TGCGCCAGCACTCCGGGGGGCCAAACGGAGACCCGGTACTTC.

This clonotype was seen many times. This sequence joins TRBV9 and TRBJ2-3, with D possibly matching TRBD2 (6 bases). This CDR3 contains 14 residues. The germline gives CDR1 SGDLS, CDR2 YYNGEE. Trimming shortened V by 7 bases and J by 0 bases, and 12 bases separated the two germline ends. This CDR3 reads CASSRAGSTDTQYF. Written as DNA, the CDR3 is TGTGCCAGCTCTAGGGCGGGAAGCACAGATACGCAGTATTTT.

This clonotype was seen a few times. The chain recombines TRBV15 with TRBJ1-6; a weak D match, TRBD1 (5 bases). The germline V and J ends were trimmed by 2 bases and 7 bases, with 12 bases remaining between them. Looked up from germline, CDR1 is LNHNV and CDR2 is YYDKDF (reference sequence). The CDR3 has 15 amino acids. This CDR3 is CATSRSPGRNSPLHF. CDR3 bases: TGTGCCACCAGCAGATCCCCGGGGCGGAATTCACCCCTCCACTTT. Based on the CDR3 plus reference TRBV15 and TRBJ1-6, the full variable domain is DAMVIQNPRYQVTQFGKPVTLSCSQTLNHNVMYWYQQKSSQAPKLLFHYYDKDFNNEADTPDNFQSRRPNTSFCFLDIRSPGLGDTAMYLCATSRSPGRNSPLHFGNGTRLTVT.

This clonotype was recorded many times. The chain combines TRBV28 with TRBJ2-5; TRBD1 matches 7 bases. This CDR3 is built from 14 residues. Per germline, CDR1 MDHEN and CDR2 SYDVKM. V lost 2 bases, J lost 6 bases, and 6 bases stayed unmatched. CDR3 bases: TGTGCCAGCAGTTTAGGGGGACAGAGGAAGACCCAGTACTTC. This codes for CASSLGGQRKTQYF.

CDR3 sequence: CASSPNSPFAEAFF. Written as DNA, the CDR3 is TGTGCCAGCAGTCCGAATAGCCCCTTCGCTGAAGCTTTCTTT. The chain is built from TRBV7-9 and TRBJ1-1; no clear D gene. The ends were cut back, 6 bases at V and 6 bases at J, with 17 bases in the middle. The CDR3 extends over 14 amino acids. CDR1 and CDR2 from the germline V gene are SEHNR and FQNEAQ (reference sequence).

This clonotype has a handful of counts. The chain couples TRBV18 to TRBJ2-3, with TRBD2 matching over 7 bases. Germline CDR1 KGHSH, CDR2 LQKENI. V dropped 0 bases and J dropped 9; count of bases not matched to a gene: 9. There are 15 residues in the CDR3. The CDR3 sequence is CASSPPASWGGTQYF. The CDR3 bases are TGTGCCAGCTCACCACCGGCGAGTTGGGGGGGGACGCAGTATTTT.

Concerning this clonotype: A much larger clone differs from this one at a single base, so this may be a read error. CDR3 DNA: TGTGCCAGCACCAGGGAAGCCGATCAGCCCCAGCATTTT. Amino acids: CASTREADQPQHF. The V call is TRBV28, the J call TRBJ1-5; D might be TRBD1 (5 bases). Trimming pared 7 bases from V and 5 bases from J, leaving 12 bases between. CDR1 and CDR2 from the germline V gene are MDHEN and SYDVKM. The CDR3 spans 13 residues.